This T cell receptor beta chain was sequenced for a study of blood T cell repertoires in COVID-19. The V gene's germline CDR1 is LGHNA and CDR2 YNFKEQ. The CDR3 sequence is 16 residues long. The ends lost 3 bases at V and 0 bases at J; junction bases unmatched: 2. This clone came up once. Data came from immunoSEQ multiplex PCR; TCRdb stores just in-frame clones and leaves some out. The sample has about 210,000 clones; about 90% are singletons. Sequences were obtained from PBMCs or T cells enriched from blood (not recorded which). The rearrangement uses TRBV4-2 and TRBJ2-3; TRBD2 matches 11 bases. The origin of this receptor is a young man who had recovered from COVID-19. CDR3 amino acids: CASSQGLAESTDTQYF. The CDR3, as DNA: TGTGCCAGCAGCCAGGGACTAGCGGAAAGCACAGATACGCAGTATTTT.